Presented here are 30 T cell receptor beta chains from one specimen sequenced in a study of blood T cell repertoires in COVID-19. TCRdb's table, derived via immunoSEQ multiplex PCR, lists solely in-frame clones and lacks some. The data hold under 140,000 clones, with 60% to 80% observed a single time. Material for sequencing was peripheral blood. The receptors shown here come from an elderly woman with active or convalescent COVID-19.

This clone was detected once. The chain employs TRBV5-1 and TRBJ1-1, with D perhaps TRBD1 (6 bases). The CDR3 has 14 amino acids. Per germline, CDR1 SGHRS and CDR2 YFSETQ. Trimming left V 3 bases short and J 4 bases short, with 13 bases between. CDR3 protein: CASSSTGSGTEAFF. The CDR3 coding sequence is TGCGCCAGCAGCTCCACAGGGAGTGGCACTGAAGCTTTCTTT.

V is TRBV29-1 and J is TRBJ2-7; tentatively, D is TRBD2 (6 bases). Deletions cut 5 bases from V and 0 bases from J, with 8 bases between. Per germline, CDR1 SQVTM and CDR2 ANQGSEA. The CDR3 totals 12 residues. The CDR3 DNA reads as TGCAGCGTTAGCGGGTTCTCCTACGAGCAGTACTTC. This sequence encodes CSVSGFSYEQYF.

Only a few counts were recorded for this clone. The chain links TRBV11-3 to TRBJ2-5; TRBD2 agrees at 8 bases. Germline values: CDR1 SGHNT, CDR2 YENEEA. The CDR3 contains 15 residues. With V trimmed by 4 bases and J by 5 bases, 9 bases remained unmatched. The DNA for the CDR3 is TGTGCCAGCAGCTCCCTGGCGGGAGGAAGGGAGACCCAGTACTTC. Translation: CASSSLAGGRETQYF.

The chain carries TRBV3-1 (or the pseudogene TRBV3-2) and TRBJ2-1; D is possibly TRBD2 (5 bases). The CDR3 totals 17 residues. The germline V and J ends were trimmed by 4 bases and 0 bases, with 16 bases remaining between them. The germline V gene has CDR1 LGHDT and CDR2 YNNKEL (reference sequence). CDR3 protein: CASSLRLRVGSYNEQFF. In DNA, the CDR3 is TGTGCCAGCAGCCTCCGACTAAGGGTGGGCTCCTACAATGAGCAGTTCTTC.

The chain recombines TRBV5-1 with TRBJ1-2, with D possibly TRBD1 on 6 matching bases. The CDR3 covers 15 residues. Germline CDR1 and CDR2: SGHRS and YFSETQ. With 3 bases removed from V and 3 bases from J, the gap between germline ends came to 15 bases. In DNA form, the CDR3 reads TGCGCCAGCAGCTCCCTGGGCAGGGGACACTATGGCTACACCTTC. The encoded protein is CASSSLGRGHYGYTF.

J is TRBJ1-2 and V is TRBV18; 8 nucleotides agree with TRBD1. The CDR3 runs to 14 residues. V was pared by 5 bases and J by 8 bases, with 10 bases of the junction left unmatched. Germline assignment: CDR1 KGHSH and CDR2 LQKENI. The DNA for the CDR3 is TGTGCCAGCTCATCAAGGACAGGGCCGGGGGGCTACACCTTC. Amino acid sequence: CASSSRTGPGGYTF. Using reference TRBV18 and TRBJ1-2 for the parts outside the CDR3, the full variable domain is NAGVMQNPRHLVRRRGQEARLRCSPMKGHSHVYWYRQLPEEGLKFMVYLQKENIIDESGMPKERFSAEFPKEGPSILRIQQVVRGDSAAYFCASSSRTGPGGYTFGSGTRLTVV.

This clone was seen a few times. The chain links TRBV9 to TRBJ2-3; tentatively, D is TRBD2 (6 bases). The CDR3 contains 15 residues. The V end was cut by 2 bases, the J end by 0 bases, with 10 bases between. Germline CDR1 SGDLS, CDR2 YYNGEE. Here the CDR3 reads CASSVSSGSTDTQYF. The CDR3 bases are TGTGCCAGCAGCGTCTCGAGCGGGAGCACAGATACGCAGTATTTT.

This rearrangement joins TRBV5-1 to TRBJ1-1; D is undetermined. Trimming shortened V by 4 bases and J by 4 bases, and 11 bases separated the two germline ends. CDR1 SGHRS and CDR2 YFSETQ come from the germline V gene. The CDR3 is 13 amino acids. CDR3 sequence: CASSKDWSTEAFF. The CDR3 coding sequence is TGCGCCAGCAGCAAGGACTGGAGCACTGAAGCTTTCTTT.

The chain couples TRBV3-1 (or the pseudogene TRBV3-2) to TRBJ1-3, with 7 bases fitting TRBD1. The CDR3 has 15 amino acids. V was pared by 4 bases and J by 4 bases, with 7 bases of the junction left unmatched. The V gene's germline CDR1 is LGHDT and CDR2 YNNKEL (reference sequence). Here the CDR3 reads CASSPYRGLGNTIYF. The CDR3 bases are TGTGCCAGCAGCCCGTACAGGGGTCTGGGAAACACCATATATTTT.

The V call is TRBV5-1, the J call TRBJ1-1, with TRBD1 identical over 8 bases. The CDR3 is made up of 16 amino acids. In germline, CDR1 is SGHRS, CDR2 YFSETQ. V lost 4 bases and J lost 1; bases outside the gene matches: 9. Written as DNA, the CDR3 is TGCGCCAGCAGCCCAGGACCGGGACAGGAGAACACTGAAGCTTTCTTT. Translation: CASSPGPGQENTEAFF.

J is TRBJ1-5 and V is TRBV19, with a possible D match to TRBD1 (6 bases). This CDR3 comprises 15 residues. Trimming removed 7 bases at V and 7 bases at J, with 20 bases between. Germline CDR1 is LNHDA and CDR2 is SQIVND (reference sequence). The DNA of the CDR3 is TGTGCCAGTACCCAGTCGGGGGGCTTGGGACAGCCCCAGCATTTT. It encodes CASTQSGGLGQPQHF. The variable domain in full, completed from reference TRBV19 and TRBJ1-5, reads DGGITQSPKYLFRKEGQNVTLSCEQNLNHDAMYWYRQDPGQGLRLIYYSQIVNDFQKGDIAEGYSVSREKKESFPLTVTSAQKNPTAFYLCASTQSGGLGQPQHFGDGTRLSIL.

The CDR3 loop is CASGELFNTGELFF. The CDR3, as DNA: TGTGCCAGCGGAGAACTTTTTAACACCGGGGAGCTGTTTTTT. This chain uses TRBV28 with TRBJ2-2; D uncertain. V lost 8 bases and J 2 bases, leaving 12 bases between the germline ends. The CDR3 is made up of 14 amino acids. Germline CDR1 is MDHEN and CDR2 is SYDVKM.

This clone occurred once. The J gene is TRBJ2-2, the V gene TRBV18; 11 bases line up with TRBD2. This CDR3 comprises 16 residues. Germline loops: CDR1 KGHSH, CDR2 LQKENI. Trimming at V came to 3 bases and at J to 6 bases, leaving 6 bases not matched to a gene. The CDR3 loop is CASSPRLAGLAGELFF. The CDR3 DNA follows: TGTGCCAGCTCACCGAGACTAGCGGGATTAGCCGGGGAGCTGTTTTTT.

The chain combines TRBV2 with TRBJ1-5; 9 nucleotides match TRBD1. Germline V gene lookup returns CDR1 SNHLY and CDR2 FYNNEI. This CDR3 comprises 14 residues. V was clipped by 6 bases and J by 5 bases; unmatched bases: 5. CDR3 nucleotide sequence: TGTGCCAGCAGCGGACAGGGGATGGATCAGCCCCAGCATTTT. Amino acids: CASSGQGMDQPQHF.

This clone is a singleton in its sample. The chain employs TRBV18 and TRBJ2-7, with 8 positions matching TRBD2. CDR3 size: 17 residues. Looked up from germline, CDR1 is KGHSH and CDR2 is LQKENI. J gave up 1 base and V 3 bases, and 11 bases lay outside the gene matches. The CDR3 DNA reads TGTGCCAGCTCACCCTCCTCCAGCGGGAGAGAGTCCTACGAGCAGTACTTC. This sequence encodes CASSPSSSGRESYEQYF.

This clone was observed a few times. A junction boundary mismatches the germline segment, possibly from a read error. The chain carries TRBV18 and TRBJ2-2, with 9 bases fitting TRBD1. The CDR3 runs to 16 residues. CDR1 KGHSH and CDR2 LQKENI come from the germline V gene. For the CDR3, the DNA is TGTGCCAGCTCCCCACCTAACAGGGGGCGAACCGGGGAGCTGTTTTTT. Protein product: CASSPPNRGRTGELFF.

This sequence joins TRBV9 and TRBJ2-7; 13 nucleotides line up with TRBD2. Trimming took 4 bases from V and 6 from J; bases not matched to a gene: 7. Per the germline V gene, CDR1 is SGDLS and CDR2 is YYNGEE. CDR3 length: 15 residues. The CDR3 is CASSPGLAGRREQYF. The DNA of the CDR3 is TGTGCCAGCAGCCCGGGACTAGCGGGAAGGCGCGAGCAGTACTTC.

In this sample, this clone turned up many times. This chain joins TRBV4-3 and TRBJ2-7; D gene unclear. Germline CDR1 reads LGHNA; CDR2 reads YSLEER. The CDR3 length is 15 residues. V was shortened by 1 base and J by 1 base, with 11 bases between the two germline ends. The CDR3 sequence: CASSQGTVRSYEQYF. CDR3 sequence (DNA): TGCGCCAGCAGCCAAGGTACAGTAAGGTCCTACGAGCAGTACTTC.

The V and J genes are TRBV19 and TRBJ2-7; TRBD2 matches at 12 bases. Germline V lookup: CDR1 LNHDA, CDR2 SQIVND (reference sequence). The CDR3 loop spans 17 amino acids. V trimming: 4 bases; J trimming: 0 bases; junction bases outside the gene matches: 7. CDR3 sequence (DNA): TGTGCCAGTAGTAAGCGACTAGCGGGGGTCGACTCCTACGAGCAGTACTTC. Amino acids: CASSKRLAGVDSYEQYF.

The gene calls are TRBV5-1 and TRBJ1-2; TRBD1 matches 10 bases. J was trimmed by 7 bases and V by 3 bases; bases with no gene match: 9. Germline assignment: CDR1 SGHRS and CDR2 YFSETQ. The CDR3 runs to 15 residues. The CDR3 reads CASSYTTGGVSGYTF. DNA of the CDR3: TGCGCCAGCAGCTACACGACAGGGGGCGTGTCTGGCTACACCTTC.

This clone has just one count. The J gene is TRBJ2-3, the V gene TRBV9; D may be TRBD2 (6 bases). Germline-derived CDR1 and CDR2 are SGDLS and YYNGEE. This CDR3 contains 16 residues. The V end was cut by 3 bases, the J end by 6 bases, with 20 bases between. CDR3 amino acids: CASSEGPGRLGDTQYF. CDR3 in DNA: TGTGCCAGCAGCGAAGGGCCAGGGAGGCTCGGGGATACGCAGTATTTT.

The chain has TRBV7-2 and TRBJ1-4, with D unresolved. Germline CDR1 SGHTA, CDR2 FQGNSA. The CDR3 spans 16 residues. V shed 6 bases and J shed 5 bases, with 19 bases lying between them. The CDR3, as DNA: TGTGCCAGCAGTGCCGCATCGGGGTTCCTGAATGAAAAACTGTTTTTT. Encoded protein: CASSAASGFLNEKLFF.

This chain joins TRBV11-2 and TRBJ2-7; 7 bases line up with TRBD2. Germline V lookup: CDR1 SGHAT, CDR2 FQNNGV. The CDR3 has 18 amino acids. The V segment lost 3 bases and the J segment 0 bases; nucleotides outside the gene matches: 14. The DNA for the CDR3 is TGTGCCAGCAGCTTCATCCGGGGGGTAGCGGAAAGCTCCTACGAGCAGTACTTC. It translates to CASSFIRGVAESSYEQYF.

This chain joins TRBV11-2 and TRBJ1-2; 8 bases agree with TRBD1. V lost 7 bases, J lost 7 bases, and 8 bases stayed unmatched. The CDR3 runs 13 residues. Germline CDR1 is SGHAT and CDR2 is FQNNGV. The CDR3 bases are TGTGCCAGCACCCCAACAGGGGGTGTTGGCTACACCTTC. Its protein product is CASTPTGGVGYTF.

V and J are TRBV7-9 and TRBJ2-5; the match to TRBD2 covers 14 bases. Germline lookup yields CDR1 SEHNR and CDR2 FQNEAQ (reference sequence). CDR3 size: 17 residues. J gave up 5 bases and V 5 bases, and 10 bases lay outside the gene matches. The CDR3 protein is CASSRPTSGRVVETQYF. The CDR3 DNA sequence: TGTGCCAGCAGCCGACCGACTAGCGGGAGGGTTGTGGAGACCCAGTACTTC.

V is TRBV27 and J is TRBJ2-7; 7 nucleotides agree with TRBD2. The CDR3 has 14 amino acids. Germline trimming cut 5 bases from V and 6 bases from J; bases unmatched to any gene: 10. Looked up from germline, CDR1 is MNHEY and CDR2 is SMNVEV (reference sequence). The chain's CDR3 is CASSPGGSFSEQYF. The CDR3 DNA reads TGTGCCAGCAGTCCGGGCGGGAGCTTCTCCGAGCAGTACTTC.

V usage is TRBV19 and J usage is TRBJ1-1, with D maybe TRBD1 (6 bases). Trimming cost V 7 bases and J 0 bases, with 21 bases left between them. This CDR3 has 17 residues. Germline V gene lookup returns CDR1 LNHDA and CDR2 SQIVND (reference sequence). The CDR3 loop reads CASTLDSLSAMNTEAFF. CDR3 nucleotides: TGTGCCAGTACTCTGGACAGCCTCTCCGCCATGAACACTGAAGCTTTCTTT.

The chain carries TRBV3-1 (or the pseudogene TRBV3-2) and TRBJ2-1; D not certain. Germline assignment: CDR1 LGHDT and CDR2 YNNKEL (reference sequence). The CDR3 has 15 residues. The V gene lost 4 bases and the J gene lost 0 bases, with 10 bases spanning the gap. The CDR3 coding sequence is TGTGCCAGCAGCCTGTCGTGGAGCTCCTACAATGAGCAGTTCTTC. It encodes CASSLSWSSYNEQFF.

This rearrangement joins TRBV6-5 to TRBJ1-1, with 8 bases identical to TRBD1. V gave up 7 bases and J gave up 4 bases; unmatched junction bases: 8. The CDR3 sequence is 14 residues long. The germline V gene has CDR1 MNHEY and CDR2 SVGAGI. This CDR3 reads CASNPTTGGTEAFF. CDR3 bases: TGTGCCAGCAACCCTACAACAGGGGGCACTGAAGCTTTCTTT.

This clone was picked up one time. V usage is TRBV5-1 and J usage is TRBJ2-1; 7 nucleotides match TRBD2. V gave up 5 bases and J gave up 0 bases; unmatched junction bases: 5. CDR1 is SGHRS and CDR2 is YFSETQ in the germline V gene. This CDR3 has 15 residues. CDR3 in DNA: TGCGCCAGCAGTTTCACTAGCGACTCCTACAATGAGCAGTTCTTC. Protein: CASSFTSDSYNEQFF.